This T cell receptor (beta chain) was sequenced during a study of T cell repertoires in cytomegalovirus infection. V was shortened by 7 bases and J by 0 bases, with 9 bases between the two germline ends. The CDR3 sequence is 13 residues long. Germline V gives CDR1 SGHTA, CDR2 FQGNSA. MiXCR, applied by TCRdb to the reads, yields one record per CDR3 protein. In the table there are about 130,000 distinct CDR3 sequences, approximately 24% of which are singletons. As to this clonotype: What it binds is unknown.

This sequence was found in a human donor in good health (CMV status not recorded). Some clones in this sample may be carry-over from other donors' samples. The chain is built from TRBV7-2 and TRBJ1-1; unclear D gene. The specimen sequenced was PBMCs, sequenced either directly or after in vitro stimulation (not recorded which). The CDR3 is CASTLTVNTEAFF. CDR3 nucleotide sequence: TGTGCCAGCACCCTAACAGTGAACACTGAAGCTTTCTTT.